This T cell receptor beta chain was observed in a study of blood T cell repertoires in COVID-19. The table came from immunoSEQ multiplex PCR; TCRdb's copy has only in-frame clones and leaves some out. The table records roughly 240,000 clones, roughly 85% of them present only once. The V end lost 3 bases, the J end lost 6 bases, and 17 bases lay between the germline ends. The CDR3 runs to 15 residues. CDR1 and CDR2 (germline): LNHDA, SQIVND (reference sequence). This TCR derives from a man aged 45-60 years with COVID-19, enrolled during active disease. The chain couples TRBV19 to TRBJ1-2; D uncertain. The sample was peripheral blood. In nucleotides, the CDR3 is TGTGCCAGTAGTATGGCGCCAGGAAATTACGATGGCTACACCTTC. This gives the protein CASSMAPGNYDGYTF.